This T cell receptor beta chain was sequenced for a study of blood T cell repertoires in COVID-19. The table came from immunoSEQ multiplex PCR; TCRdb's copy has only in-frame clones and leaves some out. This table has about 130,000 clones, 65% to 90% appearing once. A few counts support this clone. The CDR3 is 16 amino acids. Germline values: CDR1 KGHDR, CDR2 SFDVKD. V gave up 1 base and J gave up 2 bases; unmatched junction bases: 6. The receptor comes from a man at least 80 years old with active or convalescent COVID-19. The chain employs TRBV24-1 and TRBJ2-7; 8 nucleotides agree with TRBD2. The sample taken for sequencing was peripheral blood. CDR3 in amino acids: CATSDLGSSGAYEQYF. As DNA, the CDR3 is TGTGCCACCAGTGATTTAGGGAGTAGCGGGGCCTACGAGCAGTACTTC.